This T cell receptor (beta chain) was sequenced in a study of T cell responses to AZD1222 COVID-19 vaccine. Study background: Analyses pooled second doses at about 4 or about 12 weeks. Overall study findings and caveats: The reported proportion of spike-specific TCRs targeting unmutated variant regions was nearly half. Seropositive status at baseline applied to only a handful of AZD1222 recipients.

This CDR3 region has 12 residues. The J segment lost 8 bases and the V segment lost 9 bases, leaving 4 bases of the junction unmatched. CDR1 is SNHLY and CDR2 is FYNNEI in the germline V gene. As concerns this clone: Its antigen remains unidentified.

Profiling relied on immunoSEQ multiplex PCR, and the TCRdb table lists in-frame clones only, not all of them. The sample carries roughly 100,000 clones, about 90% recorded once. This receptor was taken from an adult in good health. Sequencing used peripheral blood, obtained on day 0 of AZD1222 vaccination. The chain combines TRBV2 with TRBJ1-6; 7 positions match TRBD1. In nucleotides, the CDR3 is TGTGCCAGTCAGGGGGATCATTCACCCCTCCACTTT. Translated, it gives CASQGDHSPLHF. Together with reference TRBV2 and TRBJ1-6, the CDR3 gives the full variable domain: EPEVTQTPSHQVTQMGQEVILRCVPISNHLYFYWYRQILGQKVEFLVSFYNNEISEKSEIFDDQFSVERPDGSNFTLKIRSTKLEDSAMYFCASQGDHSPLHFGNGTRLTVT.